These T cell receptor beta chains were read from a single sample in a study of Graves' ophthalmopathy and Graves' hyperthyroidism. TCRdb fed the multiplex PCR reads into MiXCR, producing one record per CDR3 protein. The sample lists about 1.2 million distinct CDR3 sequences, 35% to 40% seen once, with around 10% in the top ten. Sequencing was done on a sample of peripheral blood or thyroid tissue (not recorded which). The receptors stem from an adult man with Graves' hyperthyroidism. Both conserved end residues are part of each CDR3. The D gene is left open where the match is weak. Some rows mark clone size as missing; the rest say once, few, many or name a class of expanded clone.

j_call clone_size v_call d_call cdr3_aa cdr3_nt
TRBJ1-2 NA TRBV29-1 TRBD1 CSLSDRGISGYTF TGCAGCTTGTCGGACAGGGGGATCAGTGGCTACACCTTC
TRBJ1-1 many TRBV29-1 NA CSVEDRVNTEAFF TGCAGCGTTGAAGACAGGGTGAACACTGAAGCTTTCTTT
TRBJ1-6 NA TRBV20-1 TRBD1 CSATGTGIFFGNSPLHF TGCAGTGCGACCGGGACAGGGATATTTTTTGGGAATTCACCCCTCCACTTT
TRBJ2-7 NA TRBV20-1 NA CSAEDHDYPSYEQYF TGCAGTGCTGAAGATCACGACTATCCCTCCTACGAGCAGTACTTC
TRBJ1-5 many TRBV25-1 NA CASSESGQWGEPQHF TGTGCCAGCAGTGAATCTGGGCAGTGGGGTGAGCCCCAGCATTTT
TRBJ1-2 NA TRBV20-1 TRBD1 CRSTPGQDVYGYTF TGCAGGTCTACTCCGGGACAGGATGTCTATGGCTACACCTTC
TRBJ2-5 NA TRBV10-2 NA CASSESGVGQPQYF TGCGCCAGCAGTGAATCTGGGGTGGGTCAGCCCCAGTACTTC
TRBJ2-5 NA TRBV7-6 NA CASSLGASAYRETQYF TGTGCCAGCAGCTTAGGCGCTAGCGCCTATAGAGAGACCCAGTACTTC
TRBJ2-5 many TRBV2 TRBD1 CASQPGDGQGELETQYF TGTGCTTCACAGCCAGGTGACGGACAGGGGGAGTTGGAGACCCAGTACTTC
TRBJ1-1 NA TRBV20-1 NA CGAPPQGNTEAFF TGCGGTGCCCCACCGCAGGGGAACACTGAAGCTTTCTTT
TRBJ1-6 many TRBV20-1 NA CSAPPSYNSPLHF TGCAGTGCCCCTCCCTCCTATAATTCACCCCTCCACTTT
TRBJ1-1 few TRBV27 NA CASSLWGTNTEAFF TGTGCCAGCAGTTTATGGGGCACGAACACTGAAGCTTTCTTT
TRBJ2-3 many TRBV10-2 TRBD2 CASRPGGSTDTQYF TGCGCCAGCAGACCGGGGGGAAGCACAGATACGCAGTATTTT
TRBJ2-7 few TRBV10-3 NA CAISERGSGAPKYF TGTGCCATCAGTGAGAGGGGTAGCGGAGCCCCGAAGTACTTC
TRBJ1-4 many TRBV2 NA CASRRTEGGEKLFF TGTGCCAGCAGGAGAACAGAGGGGGGAGAAAAACTGTTTTTT
TRBJ1-5 NA TRBV3-1 NA CASSQVQGIGQPQHF TGTGCCAGCAGCCAGGTTCAGGGTATTGGGCAGCCCCAGCATTTT
TRBJ2-5 many TRBV25-1 NA CASSERGRSWETQYF TGTGCCAGCAGTGAAAGGGGCAGGTCCTGGGAGACCCAGTACTTC
TRBJ1-5 NA TRBV20-1 NA CSAITPDRGRDRQPQHF TGCAGTGCTATAACCCCTGACCGGGGCAGGGATCGGCAGCCCCAGCATTTT
TRBJ1-1 NA TRBV20-1 NA CSASVGARWGTEAFF TGCAGTGCTAGTGTGGGGGCCCGATGGGGGACTGAAGCTTTCTTT
TRBJ2-7 NA TRBV5-1 NA CASRYGYEQYF TGCGCCAGCAGGTATGGGTACGAGCAGTACTTC
TRBJ2-7 NA TRBV7-6 NA CARLVSGSYEQYF TGTGCCCGCTTAGTTAGCGGCTCCTACGAGCAGTACTTC
TRBJ1-5 few TRBV20-1 NA CSARERGRLRWPQHF TGCAGTGCTAGAGAGAGGGGAAGACTTCGGTGGCCCCAGCATTTT
TRBJ2-7 NA TRBV29-1 TRBD1 CSVDDGTGTYEQYF TGCAGCGTAGACGATGGGACAGGCACCTACGAGCAGTACTTC
TRBJ1-5 NA TRBV25-1 NA CASGRRNQPQHF TGTGCCAGCGGAAGACGCAATCAGCCCCAGCATTTT
TRBJ2-2 NA TRBV29-1 TRBD1 CSVEGFRDRGLFF TGCAGCGTTGAAGGGTTCCGGGACAGGGGGCTGTTTTTT
TRBJ1-5 many TRBV7-2 NA CASSHSTPGLNQPQHF TGTGCCAGCAGCCACAGTACCCCCGGGCTCAATCAGCCCCAGCATTTT
TRBJ1-2 many TRBV10-3 NA CAITEGGYGYTF TGTGCCATCACCGAAGGGGGGTACGGCTACACCTTC
TRBJ2-7 many TRBV20-1 NA CSARPARSYEQYF TGCAGTGCTAGGCCCGCAAGATCCTACGAGCAGTACTTC
TRBJ1-1 NA TRBV5-1 NA CASRLDPGSGRDEAFF TGCGCCAGCAGGTTGGACCCAGGATCGGGGAGAGATGAAGCTTTCTTT
TRBJ2-2 many TRBV7-8 TRBD2 CASTLGLAPTGELFF TGTGCCAGCACCCTCGGACTAGCCCCAACCGGGGAGCTGTTTTTT
TRBJ1-5 many TRBV7-8 NA CASSLGWTVNQPQHF TGTGCCAGCAGCTTAGGGTGGACAGTCAATCAGCCCCAGCATTTT
TRBJ2-2 NA TRBV5-1 TRBD1 CASSLQGSAGELFF TGCGCCAGCAGCTTACAGGGGTCGGCCGGGGAGCTGTTTTTT
TRBJ1-6 many TRBV9 NA CASSGGTLNSPLHF TGTGCCAGCAGCGGCGGGACCCTAAATTCACCCCTCCACTTT
TRBJ2-7 many TRBV7-2 NA CASSSGPLSYEQYF TGTGCCAGCAGCTCGGGACCCCTCTCCTACGAGCAGTACTTC
TRBJ2-5 many TRBV7-9 NA CASSLGSKTQETQYF TGTGCCAGCAGCCTCGGCTCCAAAACGCAAGAGACCCAGTACTTC
TRBJ2-5 many TRBV4-3 TRBD2 CASSRTSGGTQETQYF TGCGCCAGCAGCCGGACTAGCGGGGGGACCCAAGAGACCCAGTACTTC
TRBJ2-7 few TRBV28 NA CASLATVHTPYEQYF TGTGCCAGCTTAGCGACAGTACATACACCCTACGAGCAGTACTTC
TRBJ1-1 NA TRBV7-8 NA CASSLEVWGTEAFF TGTGCCAGCAGCTTGGAGGTCTGGGGCACTGAAGCTTTCTTT
TRBJ2-7 few TRBV4-2 TRBD2 CASSLGLAGHREQYF TGTGCCAGCAGCCTCGGACTAGCGGGACATAGGGAGCAGTACTTC
TRBJ1-5 once TRBV10-3 TRBD1 CASSPRTGYQPQHF TGTGCCAGCAGCCCGAGGACAGGCTATCAGCCCCAGCATTTT
TRBJ2-7 NA TRBV11-1 TRBD1 CASRGTGTGGIQSPYEQYF TGCGCCAGCAGGGGGACCGGGACAGGGGGCATACAATCCCCATACGAGCAGTACTTC
TRBJ2-5 many TRBV6-6 NA CASLAVGEYQETQYF TGTGCCAGCTTGGCGGTGGGGGAGTACCAAGAGACCCAGTACTTC
TRBJ1-1 NA TRBV29-1 NA CSVGARWGMNTEAFF TGCAGCGTTGGGGCTAGGTGGGGGATGAACACTGAAGCTTTCTTT
TRBJ2-7 NA TRBV19 TRBD1 CASSKSGTGAYEQYF TGTGCCAGTAGTAAATCCGGGACAGGGGCCTACGAGCAGTACTTC
TRBJ1-2 NA TRBV12-3/TRBV12-4 TRBD1 CASSPRDREGSYGYTF TGTGCCAGCAGCCCTAGGGACAGGGAGGGCTCCTATGGCTACACCTTC
TRBJ2-2 NA TRBV10-2 NA CASSPPSQLNTGELFF TGTGCCAGCAGTCCCCCCTCACAGTTAAACACCGGGGAGCTGTTTTTT
TRBJ1-1 few TRBV4-2 NA CASSQVTQAPAFF TGTGCCAGCAGCCAAGTAACCCAAGCCCCAGCTTTCTTT
TRBJ1-1 NA TRBV7-2 NA CASSLSPTGPTEAFF TGTGCCAGCAGCCTATCCCCGACAGGCCCCACTGAAGCTTTCTTT
TRBJ1-1 once TRBV10-3 TRBD1 CAVSEEDRDSTEAFF TGTGCCGTCAGTGAGGAGGACAGGGACTCCACTGAAGCTTTCTTT
TRBJ2-6 few TRBV6-1 NA CAISYVSFSGANVLTF TGTGCCATCAGTTACGTTTCCTTCTCTGGGGCCAACGTCCTGACTTTC
TRBJ1-2 NA TRBV2 TRBD1 CARGGTGAGGYTF TGTGCCAGAGGGGGGACAGGGGCTGGCGGCTACACCTTC
TRBJ2-7 many TRBV15 NA CATSRDLAGLVEQYF TGTGCCACCAGCAGAGATTTGGCAGGGCTGGTTGAGCAGTACTTC
TRBJ2-7 few TRBV7-9 NA CASSLRGDTYYEQYF TGTGCCAGCAGCTTGAGAGGGGACACCTACTACGAGCAGTACTTC